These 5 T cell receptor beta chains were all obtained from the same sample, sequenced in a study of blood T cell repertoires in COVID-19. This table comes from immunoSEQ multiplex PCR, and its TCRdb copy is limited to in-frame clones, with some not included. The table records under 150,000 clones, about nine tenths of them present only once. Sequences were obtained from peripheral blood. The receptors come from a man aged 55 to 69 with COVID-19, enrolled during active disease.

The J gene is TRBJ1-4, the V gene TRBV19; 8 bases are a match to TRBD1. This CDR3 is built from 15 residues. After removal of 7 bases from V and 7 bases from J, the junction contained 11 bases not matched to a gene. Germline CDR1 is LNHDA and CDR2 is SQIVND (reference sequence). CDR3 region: CASTAGGVVFEKLFF. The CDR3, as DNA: TGTGCCAGTACGGCAGGGGGCGTCGTTTTTGAAAAACTGTTTTTT.

The CDR3 nucleotides read TGCGCCAGCAGCGTTCGGGACAGGGTCACCGGGGAGCTGTTTTTT. Translating it yields CASSVRDRVTGELFF. J is TRBJ2-2 and V is TRBV4-3, with 9 bases matching TRBD1. The CDR3 runs 15 residues. After removal of 5 bases from V and 4 bases from J, the junction contained 5 bases not matched to a gene. Germline V gives CDR1 LGHNA, CDR2 YSLEER.

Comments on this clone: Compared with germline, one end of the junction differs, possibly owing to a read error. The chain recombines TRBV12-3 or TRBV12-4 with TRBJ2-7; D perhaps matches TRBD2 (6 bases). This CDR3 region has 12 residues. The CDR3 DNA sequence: TGTGCCAGCGGAGGGGTTAACTACGAGCAGTACTTT. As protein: CASGGVNYEQYF.

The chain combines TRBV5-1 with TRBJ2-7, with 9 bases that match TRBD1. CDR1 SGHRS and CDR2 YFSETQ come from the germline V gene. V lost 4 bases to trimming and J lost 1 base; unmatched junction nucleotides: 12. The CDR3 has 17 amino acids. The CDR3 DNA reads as TGCGCCAGCAGCAGGGGACAGGGAACCTCTCGATCCTACGAGCAGTACTTC. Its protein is CASSRGQGTSRSYEQYF.

The CDR3 DNA reads as TGTGCCAGCTCCGACAGGCTCGAAGAGACCCAGTACTTC. Translation: CASSDRLEETQYF. The chain employs TRBV10-3 and TRBJ2-5; TRBD1 might be the D (6 bases). V lost 10 bases and J lost 3, with 15 bases in between. The length of the CDR3 is 13 residues. Germline V gene sequence: CDR1 ENHRY, CDR2 SYGVKD.